These T cell receptor beta chains were read from a single sample in a study of OX40 agonist ivuxolimab in advanced cancers. Only in-frame clones appear in the TCRdb table, and some are missing; sequencing was by immunoSEQ multiplex PCR. The table lists around 66,000 clones, approximately 82% of them singletons. Sample: CD4+ or CD8+ T cells sorted from blood, taken in a trial of the OX40 agonist ivuxolimab. The receptors shown here come from an adult with an advanced solid tumor such as melanoma, head and neck, liver or kidney cancer. Each CDR3 is given with its conserved first and last residue. Each record gives: J gene, CDR3 length, V gene, D gene, clone size, CDR3 DNA, CDR3 protein. The D gene is left open where the match is weak. Some rows have no size entry. The others give once, few or many, or a class for an expanded clone.

j_gene: TRBJ1-1
len: 18
v_gene: TRBV6-1
d_gene: -
abundance: -
CDR3nt: TGTGCCAGCAGTGAAGGAGGAGGGGGAAGTGGGATAGGCACTGAAGCTTTCTTT
CDR3aa: CASSEGGGGSGIGTEAFF

j_gene: TRBJ1-4
len: 14
v_gene: TRBV2
d_gene: TRBD1
abundance: few
CDR3nt: TGTGCCAGCAATAACAGGGGCTGGCTTGAAAAACTGTTTTTT
CDR3aa: CASNNRGWLEKLFF

j_gene: TRBJ2-2
len: 16
v_gene: TRBV7-7
d_gene: TRBD1
abundance: -
CDR3nt: TGTGCCAGCAGCTTAGCCGGGACAGGGAACACCGGGGAGCTGTTTTTT
CDR3aa: CASSLAGTGNTGELFF

j_gene: TRBJ1-2
len: 15
v_gene: TRBV18
d_gene: TRBD1
abundance: -
CDR3nt: TGTGCCAGCTCACCACCGGCAGGGGGCTTCTCTGGCTACACCTTC
CDR3aa: CASSPPAGGFSGYTF

j_gene: TRBJ2-3
len: 16
v_gene: TRBV7-2
d_gene: TRBD2
abundance: -
CDR3nt: TGTGCCAGCAGCCCTTGGACTAGCGGGGGAAGGGATACGCAGTATTTT
CDR3aa: CASSPWTSGGRDTQYF

j_gene: TRBJ1-1
len: 11
v_gene: TRBV6-1
d_gene: -
abundance: -
CDR3nt: TGTGCCTCTGGGACTAACACTGAAGCTTTCTTT
CDR3aa: CASGTNTEAFF

j_gene: TRBJ1-2
len: 12
v_gene: TRBV28
d_gene: -
abundance: -
CDR3nt: TGTGCCAGCGGGCCAATATCGGATGGCTACACCTTC
CDR3aa: CASGPISDGYTF

j_gene: TRBJ1-1
len: 15
v_gene: TRBV5-4
d_gene: -
abundance: -
CDR3nt: TGTGCCAGCAGCTTGGCCCAAGACAGGAACACTGAAGCTTTCTTT
CDR3aa: CASSLAQDRNTEAFF

j_gene: TRBJ1-5
len: 12
v_gene: TRBV28
d_gene: -
abundance: -
CDR3nt: TGTGCCAGCAGTCTAGGCAATCAGCCCCAGCATTTT
CDR3aa: CASSLGNQPQHF

j_gene: TRBJ2-6
len: 16
v_gene: TRBV7-2
d_gene: -
abundance: -
CDR3nt: TGTGCCAGCAGCTTATTCGTAGGTTCTGGGGCCAACGTCCTGACTTTC
CDR3aa: CASSLFVGSGANVLTF

j_gene: TRBJ2-7
len: 14
v_gene: TRBV27
d_gene: -
abundance: -
CDR3nt: TGTGCCAGCAGGGAGTCAGGCAGGGGATACGAGCAGTACTTC
CDR3aa: CASRESGRGYEQYF

j_gene: TRBJ1-1
len: 15
v_gene: TRBV28
d_gene: TRBD1
abundance: -
CDR3nt: TGTGCCAGCAGTTTGTGGGGACAGGGGAACACTGAAGCTTTCTTT
CDR3aa: CASSLWGQGNTEAFF

j_gene: TRBJ1-1
len: 13
v_gene: TRBV5-1
d_gene: -
abundance: -
CDR3nt: TGCGCCAGCAGCTTGGTAGGGGACACTGAAGCTTTCTTT
CDR3aa: CASSLVGDTEAFF

j_gene: TRBJ2-7
len: 16
v_gene: TRBV5-4
d_gene: TRBD1
abundance: -
CDR3nt: TGTGCCAGCAGCGTAATGACAGGGGGCGAATCCTACGAGCAGTACTTC
CDR3aa: CASSVMTGGESYEQYF

j_gene: TRBJ2-5
len: 16
v_gene: TRBV5-1
d_gene: -
abundance: -
CDR3nt: TGCGCCAGCAGCTTGGGGAGCCCAGGGGATCAAGAGACCCAGTACTTC
CDR3aa: CASSLGSPGDQETQYF

j_gene: TRBJ1-1
len: 13
v_gene: TRBV19
d_gene: TRBD1
abundance: -
CDR3nt: TGTGCCAGTAGTGGGACAGGGATGGATCGAGCTTTCTTT
CDR3aa: CASSGTGMDRAFF

j_gene: TRBJ2-3
len: 15
v_gene: TRBV7-2
d_gene: -
abundance: -
CDR3nt: TGTGCCAGCAGCTTAGTAGGGGGAAGCACAGATACGCAGTATTTT
CDR3aa: CASSLVGGSTDTQYF

j_gene: TRBJ1-2
len: 12
v_gene: TRBV9
d_gene: -
abundance: once
CDR3nt: TGTGCCAGCAGCAGAACAGGGTGGGGCTACACCTTC
CDR3aa: CASSRTGWGYTF

j_gene: TRBJ2-1
len: 15
v_gene: TRBV14
d_gene: TRBD2
abundance: -
CDR3nt: TGTGCCAGCAGCCGAGGACTAGCGGGGGTGCCCCAGCAGTTCTTC
CDR3aa: CASSRGLAGVPQQFF

j_gene: TRBJ1-1
len: 13
v_gene: TRBV2
d_gene: TRBD1
abundance: -
CDR3nt: TGTGCCAGCACCACGACAGGGGACACTGAAGCTTTCTTT
CDR3aa: CASTTTGDTEAFF

j_gene: TRBJ1-1
len: 13
v_gene: TRBV7-9
d_gene: -
abundance: -
CDR3nt: TGTGCCAGCAGCTTAGTCTGGTTCACTGAAGCTTTCTTT
CDR3aa: CASSLVWFTEAFF

j_gene: TRBJ2-3
len: 17
v_gene: TRBV9
d_gene: -
abundance: -
CDR3nt: TGTGCCAGCAGCGTAGGCGTTTGGGGGAGTGGCACAGATACGCAGTATTTT
CDR3aa: CASSVGVWGSGTDTQYF

j_gene: TRBJ2-2
len: 15
v_gene: TRBV6-7
d_gene: TRBD1
abundance: -
CDR3nt: TGTGCCAGCAGCCTCCGGGACAGGGACACCGGGGAGCTGTTTTTT
CDR3aa: CASSLRDRDTGELFF

j_gene: TRBJ2-2
len: 15
v_gene: TRBV5-3
d_gene: TRBD2
abundance: -
CDR3nt: TGTGCCAGAAGCTTGGCGGGAGGGCCGCCCGGGGAGCTGTTTTTT
CDR3aa: CARSLAGGPPGELFF

j_gene: TRBJ1-1
len: 15
v_gene: TRBV7-9
d_gene: -
abundance: -
CDR3nt: TGTGCCAGCAGCTTAGGAGTGGGGGCGTACACTGAAGCTTTCTTT
CDR3aa: CASSLGVGAYTEAFF

j_gene: TRBJ2-2
len: 15
v_gene: TRBV2
d_gene: TRBD1
abundance: -
CDR3nt: TGTGCCAGCAGCCGACAGGGGGCTATCACCGGGGAGCTGTTTTTT
CDR3aa: CASSRQGAITGELFF

j_gene: TRBJ2-2
len: 14
v_gene: TRBV27
d_gene: -
abundance: -
CDR3nt: TGTGCCAGCAGTTTTAATCACGCTTATGGGGAGCTGTTTTTT
CDR3aa: CASSFNHAYGELFF

j_gene: TRBJ1-5
len: 13
v_gene: TRBV5-1
d_gene: -
abundance: -
CDR3nt: TGCGCCAGCAGTACAGGTAGCAATCAGCCCCAGCATTTT
CDR3aa: CASSTGSNQPQHF

j_gene: TRBJ2-3
len: 16
v_gene: TRBV21-1
d_gene: -
abundance: -
CDR3nt: TGTGCCAGCAGCAAAAGGAGGGGGGTCAGCACAGATACGCAGTATTTT
CDR3aa: CASSKRRGVSTDTQYF

j_gene: TRBJ2-5
len: 15
v_gene: TRBV15
d_gene: TRBD2
abundance: -
CDR3nt: TGTGCCACCAGCAGAGATTGGGGACTAGAACAGACCCAGTACTTC
CDR3aa: CATSRDWGLEQTQYF

j_gene: TRBJ1-2
len: 18
v_gene: TRBV7-8
d_gene: TRBD1
abundance: -
CDR3nt: TGTGCCAGCAGCTTAGCAAGGGGGCAGGGCGGGGGTAACTATGGCTACACCTTC
CDR3aa: CASSLARGQGGGNYGYTF

j_gene: TRBJ2-6
len: 17
v_gene: TRBV18
d_gene: TRBD1
abundance: once
CDR3nt: TGTGCCAGCTCACCAGGGACAGGGGGCTCTGGGGCCAACGTCCTGACTTTC
CDR3aa: CASSPGTGGSGANVLTF

j_gene: TRBJ2-5
len: 12
v_gene: TRBV7-2
d_gene: -
abundance: -
CDR3nt: TGTGCCAGCAGCTTAGATTCCGGGACCCAGTACTTC
CDR3aa: CASSLDSGTQYF

j_gene: TRBJ2-6
len: 15
v_gene: TRBV6-1
d_gene: -
abundance: -
CDR3nt: TGTGCCAGCCATCCGAGGGGGTCTGGGGCCAACGTCCTGACTTTC
CDR3aa: CASHPRGSGANVLTF

j_gene: TRBJ1-1
len: 18
v_gene: TRBV14
d_gene: TRBD1
abundance: -
CDR3nt: TGTGCCAGCAGCCACACCCCACGGCAGGGGGCGAGAAACACTGAAGCTTTCTTT
CDR3aa: CASSHTPRQGARNTEAFF

j_gene: TRBJ2-6
len: 18
v_gene: TRBV18
d_gene: -
abundance: -
CDR3nt: TGTGCCAGCTCACTCCGCCAGGACTCAAGAACCGGGGCCAACGTCCTGACTTTC
CDR3aa: CASSLRQDSRTGANVLTF

j_gene: TRBJ2-3
len: 14
v_gene: TRBV7-2
d_gene: TRBD1
abundance: once
CDR3nt: TGTGCCAGCAGGGAAGGGGGCCCCACAGATACGCAGTATTTT
CDR3aa: CASREGGPTDTQYF

j_gene: TRBJ2-3
len: 15
v_gene: TRBV18
d_gene: TRBD1
abundance: -
CDR3nt: TGTGCCAGCTCAGGTGGACAGGGGGGCACAGATACGCAGTATTTT
CDR3aa: CASSGGQGGTDTQYF

j_gene: TRBJ1-2
len: 15
v_gene: TRBV7-9
d_gene: TRBD1
abundance: -
CDR3nt: TGTGCCAGCAGCCACGGACAGGGGGCCAACTATGGCTACACCTTC
CDR3aa: CASSHGQGANYGYTF

j_gene: TRBJ2-2
len: 17
v_gene: TRBV4-1
d_gene: -
abundance: -
CDR3nt: TGCGCCAGCAGCCAGCAATTCGGGACTCCGCTCACCGGGGAGCTGTTTTTT
CDR3aa: CASSQQFGTPLTGELFF

j_gene: TRBJ1-1
len: 14
v_gene: TRBV19
d_gene: -
abundance: once
CDR3nt: TGTGCCAGTAGTATCGGGGGTGGAAGGACTGAAGCTTTCTTT
CDR3aa: CASSIGGGRTEAFF

j_gene: TRBJ1-1
len: 16
v_gene: TRBV27
d_gene: -
abundance: -
CDR3nt: TGTGCCAGCAGAAAGCGGGACGGCGATAGGAACACTGAAGCTTTCTTT
CDR3aa: CASRKRDGDRNTEAFF

j_gene: TRBJ1-4
len: 15
v_gene: TRBV4-1
d_gene: -
abundance: once
CDR3nt: TGCGCCAGCAGCCAGGAAGCCGGGACATGGGAAAAACTGTTTTTT
CDR3aa: CASSQEAGTWEKLFF

j_gene: TRBJ2-4
len: 15
v_gene: TRBV18
d_gene: TRBD1
abundance: -
CDR3nt: TGTGCCAGCTCACCTGGACAGGCTTTAAAAAACATTCAGTACTTC
CDR3aa: CASSPGQALKNIQYF

j_gene: TRBJ1-1
len: 14
v_gene: TRBV19
d_gene: -
abundance: -
CDR3nt: TGTGCCAGTAGTTGGTCAGGCCCGAACACTGAAGCTTTCTTT
CDR3aa: CASSWSGPNTEAFF

j_gene: TRBJ2-5
len: 17
v_gene: TRBV19
d_gene: -
abundance: -
CDR3nt: TGTGCCAGTAGCCACCCCCCGAGGGACACCGGGGAAGAGACCCAGTACTTC
CDR3aa: CASSHPPRDTGEETQYF

j_gene: TRBJ1-5
len: 15
v_gene: TRBV4-1
d_gene: -
abundance: -
CDR3nt: TGCGCCAGCAGCCCGGGGCCCTGGAGCAATCAGCCCCAGCATTTT
CDR3aa: CASSPGPWSNQPQHF

j_gene: TRBJ2-1
len: 14
v_gene: TRBV5-1
d_gene: -
abundance: -
CDR3nt: TGCGCCAGCAGCAGCCGCGGGACCTACAATGAGCAGTTCTTC
CDR3aa: CASSSRGTYNEQFF

j_gene: TRBJ2-7
len: 14
v_gene: TRBV7-2
d_gene: -
abundance: -
CDR3nt: TGTGCCAGCAGACTAGCCCCTAACTCCTACGAGCAGTACTTC
CDR3aa: CASRLAPNSYEQYF

j_gene: TRBJ2-3
len: 16
v_gene: TRBV5-1
d_gene: -
abundance: -
CDR3nt: TGCGCCAGCAGCTTATCGACTCAGACAAACCAAAATACGCAGTATTTT
CDR3aa: CASSLSTQTNQNTQYF

j_gene: TRBJ2-1
len: 15
v_gene: TRBV19
d_gene: TRBD1
abundance: -
CDR3nt: TGTGCCAGTAGTATAGAGGGGACAGCCAACAATGAGCAGTTCTTC
CDR3aa: CASSIEGTANNEQFF

j_gene: TRBJ2-4
len: 14
v_gene: TRBV7-9
d_gene: TRBD1
abundance: -
CDR3nt: TGTGCCAGCAGCCGGTTGGGACAGCAAAACATTCAGTACTTC
CDR3aa: CASSRLGQQNIQYF

j_gene: TRBJ1-5
len: 14
v_gene: TRBV5-6
d_gene: -
abundance: -
CDR3nt: TGTGCCAGCAGCCTACGACATGCGTCTGGAGCCCAGCATTTT
CDR3aa: CASSLRHASGAQHF

j_gene: TRBJ2-2
len: 15
v_gene: TRBV7-9
d_gene: -
abundance: -
CDR3nt: TGTGCCAGCACCACAAGGGATTACGGGACCGGGGAGCTGTTTTTT
CDR3aa: CASTTRDYGTGELFF

j_gene: TRBJ1-4
len: 11
v_gene: TRBV6-6
d_gene: -
abundance: -
CDR3nt: TGTGCCAGCAGTGGGCGGGTAAGACTGTTTTTT
CDR3aa: CASSGRVRLFF

j_gene: TRBJ2-2
len: 15
v_gene: TRBV5-1
d_gene: -
abundance: -
CDR3nt: TGCGCCAGCAGCTTGACAGGGAGTGTTTCCGGGGAGCTGTTTTTT
CDR3aa: CASSLTGSVSGELFF

j_gene: TRBJ2-1
len: 12
v_gene: TRBV7-2
d_gene: -
abundance: -
CDR3nt: TGTGCCAGCAGCGGGTGGGGGGATGAGCAGTTCTTC
CDR3aa: CASSGWGDEQFF